This T cell receptor beta chain was identified during a study of vaccination effects on CD4 cells after COVID-19. Study-level information: Sequencing was preceded by expansion of antigen-specific CD4+ T cells with viral peptide pools in the ViraFEST assay.

Broader study findings: Vaccine-induced clones in healthy vaccinees cross-reacted with common cold coronaviruses in only 1 of 255 cases.

A note on this clone: Its antigen is still unknown.

Sequenced by immunoSEQ multiplex PCR; TCRdb stores in-frame clones only, minus some. The sample lists 45,000 to 60,000 clones; approximately 70% were seen once. V gave up 4 bases and J gave up 8 bases; unmatched junction bases: 11. Germline V gene data show CDR1 as SGHRS and CDR2 as YFSETQ. This CDR3 comprises 15 residues. The culture ran for roughly ten days before CD4+ T cells were isolated. Vaccination of participants consisted of two doses of either the BNT162b2 or mRNA-1273 vaccine. All vaccine recipients tested negative for nucleocapsid antibodies and had never contracted SARS-CoV-2 infection. Specimen: CD4+ T cells from PBMCs cultured without peptide, collected after COVID-19 vaccination. The chain carries TRBV5-1 and TRBJ1-4, with 7 positions matching TRBD1. The receptor's source is a human donor who received a COVID-19 vaccine. The CDR3 reads CASSDLQGSREKLFF. The CDR3 DNA is TGCGCCAGCAGCGATTTACAGGGGAGTCGGGAAAAACTGTTTTTT.